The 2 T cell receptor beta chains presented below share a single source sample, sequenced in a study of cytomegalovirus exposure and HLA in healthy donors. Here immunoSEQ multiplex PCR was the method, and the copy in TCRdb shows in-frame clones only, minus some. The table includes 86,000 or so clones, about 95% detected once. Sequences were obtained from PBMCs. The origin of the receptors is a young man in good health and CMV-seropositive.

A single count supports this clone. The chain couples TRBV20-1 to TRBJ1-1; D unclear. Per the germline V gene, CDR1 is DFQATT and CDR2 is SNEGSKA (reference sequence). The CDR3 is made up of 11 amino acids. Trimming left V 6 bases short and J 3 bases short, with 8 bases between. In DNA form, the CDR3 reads TGCAGTGCCAGAAGAGACACTGAAGCTTTCTTT. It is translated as CSARRDTEAFF.

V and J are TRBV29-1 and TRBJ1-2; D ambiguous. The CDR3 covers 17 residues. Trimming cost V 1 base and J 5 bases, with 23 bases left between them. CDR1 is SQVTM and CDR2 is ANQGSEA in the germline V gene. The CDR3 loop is CSVEGEPGSRASYGYTF. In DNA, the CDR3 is TGCAGCGTTGAAGGTGAGCCAGGCAGCCGCGCCTCTTATGGCTACACCTTC.